This TCR beta chain came from a study of blood T cell repertoires in COVID-19. Across the whole study: Samples representing acute and convalescent COVID-19 were sourced from the United States, Italy and Spain. PBMCs, B-cell-depleted T cells, or T cells provided the cDNA or gDNA that made up the material.

Seattle patient enrollment occurred during active infection, with longitudinal follow-up thereafter. Germline trimming cut 8 bases from V and 2 bases from J; bases unmatched to any gene: 11. CDR3 length: 15 amino acids. Germline CDR1 MDHEN, CDR2 SYDVKM. Under the authors' procedure: Reference gene primer amplification gave estimated nucleated cell counts. Sequencing was performed with immunoSEQ multiplex PCR; in TCRdb, only in-frame clones are kept and a portion is missing. The V and J calls and the clone size are those of that table, but D and trimming were determined from the DNA. The sample lists some 64,000 clones; about two thirds were seen once.

Sequenced: peripheral blood. This receptor was obtained from a woman between 70 and 85 years old with COVID-19, enrolled during active disease. The genes are TRBV28 and TRBJ2-5; 7 bases match TRBD1. DNA of the CDR3: TGTGCCAGCCGACCGGGGCAGGGGGTACAAGAGACCCAGTACTTC. Translation gives CASRPGQGVQETQYF.